Below, 13 T cell receptor beta chains from the same sample are listed, as sequenced in a study of control samples from healthy donors and cancer patients. Here immunoSEQ multiplex PCR was the method, and the copy in TCRdb shows in-frame clones only, minus some. The repertoire holds tens of thousands of clones, with around 84% as singletons. Specimen: blood. These receptors were obtained from a man over 45 in good health.

The rearrangement joins TRBV3-1 (or the pseudogene TRBV3-2) to TRBJ1-2; 8 bases match TRBD1. The CDR3 is made up of 18 amino acids. The V and J ends lost 0 bases and 4 bases, in that order; junction bases with no gene match: 13. The germline gives CDR1 LGHDT, CDR2 YNNKEL (reference sequence). CDR3 in DNA: TGTGCCAGCAGCCAAGAGGAGGCCAGGGGGCTATCTTCCTATGGCTACACCTTC. Its protein product is CASSQEEARGLSSYGYTF.

This chain connects TRBV5-1 to TRBJ2-7; D perhaps matches TRBD1 (6 bases). The CDR3 sequence is 14 residues long. The V end lost 0 bases, the J end lost 4 bases, and 11 bases lay between the germline ends. The germline gives CDR1 SGHRS, CDR2 YFSETQ. CDR3 region: CASSLGGTHYEQYF. The CDR3, as DNA: TGCGCCAGCAGCTTGGGTGGGACACATTACGAGCAGTACTTC.

This sequence joins TRBV2 and TRBJ1-3, with 8 bases identical to TRBD1. From germline, CDR1 is SNHLY and CDR2 FYNNEI. The CDR3 totals 16 residues. With 6 bases clipped from V and 4 bases from J, the junction kept 11 bases outside the gene matches. The DNA for the CDR3 is TGTGCCAGCAGCCTCCGGGACAGGCAAAAAGGAAACACCATATATTTT. This codes for CASSLRDRQKGNTIYF.

This chain uses TRBV5-1 with TRBJ2-7, with TRBD2 as a possible D gene (5 bases). This CDR3 contains 15 residues. The germline V gene encodes CDR1 SGHRS and CDR2 YFSETQ. Trimming pared 0 bases from V and 4 bases from J, leaving 14 bases between. The CDR3 sequence: CASSLVRADQYEQYF. CDR3 coding DNA: TGCGCCAGCAGCTTGGTTCGAGCGGACCAATACGAGCAGTACTTC. Looking up the rest from reference TRBV5-1 and TRBJ2-7 gives the full variable domain: KAGVTQTPRYLIKTRGQQVTLSCSPISGHRSVSWYQQTPGQGLQFLFEYFSETQRNKGNFPGRFSGRQFSNSRSEMNVSTLELGDSALYLCASSLVRADQYEQYFGPGTRLTVT.

In nucleotides, the CDR3 is TGTGCCAGCAGCGTAGCTACTCTCGGTGATACGCAGTATTTT. Translated: CASSVATLGDTQYF. The chain combines TRBV9 with TRBJ2-3; no firm D call. Deletions cut 0 bases from V and 6 bases from J, with 11 bases between. Germline loops: CDR1 SGDLS, CDR2 YYNGEE. This CDR3 region has 14 residues.

The chain links TRBV7-9 to TRBJ2-3, with D perhaps TRBD1 or TRBD2 (5 bases each). This CDR3 is 15 amino acids long. CDR1 and CDR2 (germline): SEHNR, FQNEAQ (reference sequence). Trimming took 5 bases from V and 2 from J, leaving 14 bases between them. In DNA, the CDR3 is TGTGCCAGCAGCAGGGGAGAGTTTCTCACAGATACGCAGTATTTT. Translating gives CASSRGEFLTDTQYF.

The chain couples TRBV19 to TRBJ2-1, with D possibly being TRBD2 (5 bases). Trimming pared 6 bases from V and 8 bases from J, leaving 8 bases between. Germline V gives CDR1 LNHDA, CDR2 SQIVND (reference sequence). The CDR3 totals 11 residues. CDR3 sequence (DNA): TGTGCCAGTAGGAGGGCGGATGAGCAGTTCTTC. This codes for CASRRADEQFF.

The rearrangement joins TRBV10-3 to TRBJ2-5; D ambiguous. This CDR3 is 13 amino acids long. The ends were cut back, 4 bases at V and 5 bases at J, with 11 bases in the middle. The germline V gene encodes CDR1 ENHRY and CDR2 SYGVKD. As DNA, the CDR3 is TGTGCCATCAGTGCCAATGGGGTGGAGACCCAGTACTTC. Translating gives CAISANGVETQYF.

The chain combines TRBV28 with TRBJ1-6, with D possibly TRBD1 on 5 matching bases. V was pared by 2 bases and J by 14 bases, with 19 bases between. CDR3 length: 15 residues. CDR1 and CDR2 from the germline V gene are MDHEN and SYDVKM. For the CDR3, the DNA is TGTGCCAGCAGTTTAGTTATACCTCGCACAGGCTCCCTCCACTTT. Amino acids: CASSLVIPRTGSLHF.

V is TRBV6-4 and J is TRBJ2-6; D might be TRBD1 (5 bases). Germline CDR1 is MRHNA and CDR2 is SNTAGT. The CDR3 length is 14 residues. V was clipped by 6 bases and J by 0 bases, with 6 bases between them. DNA of the CDR3: TGTGCCAGCAGAGACAGCTCTGGGGCCAACGTCCTGACTTTC. Translation gives CASRDSSGANVLTF.

In nucleotides, the CDR3 is TGTGCCAGCTCACCACCTGGAGGGTTCAGGCATAGCACAGATACGCAGTATTTT. Amino acid sequence: CASSPPGGFRHSTDTQYF. V is TRBV18 and J is TRBJ2-3; a weak D match, TRBD2 (6 bases). The CDR3 runs to 18 residues. The ends were cut back, 0 bases at V and 0 bases at J, with 16 bases in the middle. Germline CDR1 reads KGHSH; CDR2 reads LQKENI. The full variable domain, in which reference TRBV18 and TRBJ2-3 provide the parts outside the CDR3, is NAGVMQNPRHLVRRRGQEARLRCSPMKGHSHVYWYRQLPEEGLKFMVYLQKENIIDESGMPKERFSAEFPKEGPSILRIQQVVRGDSAAYFCASSPPGGFRHSTDTQYFGPGTRLTVL.

The table lists this clone with a count of one. The V and J genes are TRBV7-9 and TRBJ2-1; weak D call: TRBD2 (6 bases). Trimming left V 10 bases short and J 10 bases short, with 11 bases between. The CDR3 runs to 10 residues. Germline V gene data show CDR1 as SEHNR and CDR2 as FQNEAQ (reference sequence). CDR3 in amino acids: CAIKGGEQFF. In DNA, the CDR3 is TGTGCCATCAAGGGAGGAGAGCAGTTCTTC.

This clone was found once. The sample contains more than one DNA sequence encoding this CDR3. The CDR3 protein is CASSEGLAMVNEQFF. CDR3 coding DNA: TGTGCCAGCAGCGAGGGACTGGCGATGGTCAATGAGCAGTTCTTC. V is TRBV6-5 and J is TRBJ2-1, with D perhaps matching TRBD2 (6 bases). CDR1 is MNHEY and CDR2 is SVGAGI in the germline V gene. The CDR3 covers 15 residues. V was clipped by 6 bases and J by 6 bases, with 18 bases between them.